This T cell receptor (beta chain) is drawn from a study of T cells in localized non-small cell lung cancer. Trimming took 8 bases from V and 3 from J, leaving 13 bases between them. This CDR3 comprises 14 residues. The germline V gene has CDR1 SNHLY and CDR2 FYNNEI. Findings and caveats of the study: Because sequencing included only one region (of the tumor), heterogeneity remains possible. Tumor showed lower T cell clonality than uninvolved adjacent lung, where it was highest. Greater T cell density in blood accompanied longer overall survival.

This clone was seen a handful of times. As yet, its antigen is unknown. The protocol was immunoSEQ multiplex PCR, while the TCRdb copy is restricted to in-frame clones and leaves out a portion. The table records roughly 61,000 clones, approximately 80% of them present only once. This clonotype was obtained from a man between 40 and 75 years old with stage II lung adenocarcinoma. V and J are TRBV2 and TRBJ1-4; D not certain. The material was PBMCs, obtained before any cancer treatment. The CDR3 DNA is TGTGCCAGCGGGCCTTGGGCAGCTAATGAAAAACTGTTTTTT. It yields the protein CASGPWAANEKLFF.